This T cell receptor (beta chain) was identified in a study of blood T cell repertoires in COVID-19. In the study overall: Sites across the United States, Italy and Spain contributed samples from acute and convalescent COVID-19.

The J segment lost 2 bases and the V segment lost 4 bases, leaving 4 bases of the junction unmatched. The CDR3 runs 16 residues. The germline V gene encodes CDR1 LGHDT and CDR2 YNNKEL (reference sequence). Original processing methods: Researchers report that nucleated cell counts were estimated from reference gene primer amplification. The data were produced by immunoSEQ multiplex PCR, yet TCRdb's version contains in-frame clones alone and is incomplete. That table gives V, J and clone size, and the DNA gave D and trimming. Of under 250,000 clones in the sample, roughly 81% are singletons; the top ten hold under 4.5%.

Sequencing was carried out using peripheral blood. The J gene is TRBJ2-2, the V gene TRBV3-1 (or the pseudogene TRBV3-2), with 10 positions matching TRBD1. The sequence derives from a man in his fifties or sixties with acute or convalescent COVID-19. The CDR3 DNA follows: TGTGCCAGCAGCCCCCGGGACAGGGGTAACACCGGGGAGCTGTTTTTT. Its translation: CASSPRDRGNTGELFF.